The 21 T cell receptor beta chains below come from one sample, sequenced in a study of cytomegalovirus exposure and HLA in healthy donors. TCRdb's table, derived via immunoSEQ multiplex PCR, lists solely in-frame clones and lacks some. This table has about 220,000 clones, under 95% appearing once. Sequencing used PBMCs. The origin of the receptors is a woman aged 18-29 years in good health and CMV-seronegative.

V usage is TRBV29-1 and J usage is TRBJ1-1; 7 nucleotides agree with TRBD1. CDR1 SQVTM and CDR2 ANQGSEA come from the germline V gene. Losses at the gene ends were 7 bases for V and 3 bases for J; bases not matched to a gene: 14. The CDR3 extends over 15 amino acids. The CDR3 is CSALTGLLADTEAFF. CDR3 DNA: TGCAGCGCCTTGACAGGGCTACTAGCGGACACTGAAGCTTTCTTT.

The chain recombines TRBV28 with TRBJ1-4; D is perhaps TRBD1 (6 bases). This CDR3 spans 18 amino acids. The V end was cut by 7 bases, the J end by 0 bases, with 21 bases between. Germline CDR1 reads MDHEN; CDR2 reads SYDVKM. CDR3 in DNA: TGTGCCAGCACTTACGTGGCGGACAGATTCGCAACTAATGAAAAACTGTTTTTT. This sequence encodes CASTYVADRFATNEKLFF.

V and J are TRBV7-9 and TRBJ2-7, with no clear D. From germline, CDR1 is SEHNR and CDR2 FQNEAQ (reference sequence). V lost 2 bases and J lost 2, with 4 bases in between. CDR3 length: 12 residues. CDR3 in amino acids: CASSLRAYEQYF. Here the CDR3 DNA reads TGTGCCAGCAGCTTAAGAGCCTACGAGCAGTACTTC. The variable domain in full, with the rest retrieved from reference TRBV7-9 and TRBJ2-7, is DTGVSQNPRHKITKRGQNVTFRCDPISEHNRLYWYRQTLGQGPEFLTYFQNEAQLEKSRLLSDRFSAERPKGSFSTLEIQRTEQGDSAMYLCASSLRAYEQYFGPGTRLTVT.

V gene TRBV4-1 combines with J gene TRBJ2-2; 11 positions match TRBD2. Germline V gives CDR1 MGHRA, CDR2 YSYEKL. Trimming removed 1 base from V and 6 bases from J; junction bases left unmatched: 7. CDR3 length equals 17 residues. Written as DNA, the CDR3 is TGCGCCAGCAGCCAAGTTGGTAGCGGGAGGGCGTCCGGGGAGCTGTTTTTT. Translation gives CASSQVGSGRASGELFF.

The chain recombines TRBV10-3 with TRBJ1-4; no clear D gene. The CDR3 consists of 15 residues. V was trimmed by 0 bases and J by 3 bases, leaving 8 bases between them. Germline CDR1 reads ENHRY; CDR2 reads SYGVKD. The CDR3: CAISESDGPNEKLFF. The CDR3 nucleotides are TGTGCCATCAGTGAGTCGGATGGGCCTAATGAAAAACTGTTTTTT.

For the CDR3, the DNA is TGTGCCAGCAGTTTATTACGCGGCACTGACGGGGAGACCCAGTACTTC. This translates into CASSLLRGTDGETQYF. The chain recombines TRBV27 with TRBJ2-5; D is uncertain. The V and J ends lost 1 base and 5 bases respectively, with 17 bases between them. The germline CDR1 and CDR2 sequences are MNHEY and SMNVEV (reference sequence). This CDR3 spans 16 amino acids.

The V and J genes are TRBV6-6 and TRBJ1-1; perhaps TRBD1 as D (5 bases). The CDR3 spans 14 residues. Germline loops: CDR1 MNHNY, CDR2 SVGAGI (reference sequence). V gave up 2 bases and J gave up 3 bases, with 10 bases separating them. The CDR3 nucleotides are TGTGCCAGCAGTTACGTTACAGGCGACACTGAAGCTTTCTTT. Encoded protein: CASSYVTGDTEAFF.

J is TRBJ2-7 and V is TRBV5-1; D perhaps matches TRBD2 (5 bases). There are 14 residues in the CDR3. Looked up from germline, CDR1 is SGHRS and CDR2 is YFSETQ. Trimming removed 8 bases from V and 5 bases from J, with 20 bases in between. The CDR3 DNA reads TGCGCCAGTAGAGACACTGCGGCGGGCGACGAGCAGTACTTC. Translation: CASRDTAAGDEQYF.

This clone was detected a few times. The gene calls are TRBV19 and TRBJ1-2; TRBD1 is a possible D gene (5 bases). The CDR3 is made up of 13 amino acids. The V end was cut by 8 bases, the J end by 8 bases, with 18 bases between. CDR1 is LNHDA and CDR2 is SQIVND in the germline V gene (reference sequence). The chain's CDR3 is CASAPGQGVGYTF. CDR3 DNA: TGTGCCAGTGCCCCAGGCCAAGGGGTGGGCTACACCTTC.

The rearrangement uses TRBV27 and TRBJ1-1, with a possible D match to TRBD1 (6 bases). The CDR3 has 15 amino acids. Trimming removed 3 bases at V and 3 bases at J, with 14 bases between. Germline CDR1 and CDR2: MNHEY and SMNVEV (reference sequence). This CDR3 is CASSFKASGDTEAFF. The CDR3 nucleotides read TGTGCCAGCAGTTTCAAAGCCTCAGGGGACACTGAAGCTTTCTTT.

J is TRBJ1-3 and V is TRBV7-9, with 7 bases aligning to TRBD1. Germline values: CDR1 SEHNR, CDR2 FQNEAQ (reference sequence). The length of the CDR3 is 15 residues. Losses at the gene ends were 5 bases for V and 4 bases for J; bases not matched to a gene: 8. For the CDR3, the DNA is TGTGCCAGCAGCCTAAAAACAGGGGCGGGAAACACCATATATTTT. It codes for CASSLKTGAGNTIYF.

The chain joins TRBV6-5 to TRBJ1-5, with 10 bases lining up with TRBD1. Losses at the gene ends were 8 bases for V and 9 bases for J; bases not matched to a gene: 13. The CDR3 runs 15 residues. Germline CDR1 is MNHEY and CDR2 is SVGAGI. The CDR3 here is CASYTGGTGVGPQHF. The DNA of the CDR3 is TGTGCCAGCTATACAGGGGGGACAGGGGTTGGGCCCCAGCATTTT.

The chain recombines TRBV6-5 with TRBJ2-2; D not resolved. This CDR3 comprises 12 residues. V lost 2 bases and J 6 bases, leaving 4 bases between the germline ends. Looked up from germline, CDR1 is MNHEY and CDR2 is SVGAGI. The DNA for the CDR3 is TGTGCCAGCAGTTACGCGGCCGGGGAGCTGTTTTTT. Its translation: CASSYAAGELFF.

The chain is built from TRBV30 and TRBJ1-2; weak D call: TRBD1 (6 bases). From germline, CDR1 is GTSNPN and CDR2 SVGIG (reference sequence). V was clipped by 2 bases and J by 6 bases, with 19 bases between them. The CDR3 spans 15 residues. DNA for the CDR3: TGTGCCTGGAGTATAATCAGGGGCTTCGAGGATGGCTACACCTTC. Its translation is CAWSIIRGFEDGYTF.

V is TRBV6-5 and J is TRBJ2-3, with D unclear. Germline lookup yields CDR1 MNHEY and CDR2 SVGAGI. The CDR3 loop spans 14 amino acids. V lost 5 bases and J 6 bases, leaving 15 bases between the germline ends. DNA of the CDR3: TGTGCCAGCAGTCAGACCCTCTCTAGGGATACGCAGTATTTT. It specifies CASSQTLSRDTQYF.

The rearrangement joins TRBV6-1 to TRBJ1-5; TRBD1 matches at 9 bases. V trimming: 11 bases; J trimming: 3 bases; junction bases outside the gene matches: 8. CDR1 and CDR2 (germline): MNHNS, SASEGT. The CDR3 runs 14 residues. This CDR3 is CAARGTGINQPQHF. In DNA form, the CDR3 reads TGTGCCGCCCGGGGGACAGGGATCAATCAGCCCCAGCATTTT.

The gene calls are TRBV5-1 and TRBJ1-4; a possible D gene is TRBD1 (5 bases). The germline V and J ends were trimmed by 5 bases and 6 bases, with 14 bases remaining between them. The CDR3 spans 14 residues. Germline CDR1 SGHRS, CDR2 YFSETQ. For the CDR3, the DNA is TGCGCCAGCAGTTCTGGTCGGGGGGATGAAAAACTGTTTTTT. Residues: CASSSGRGDEKLFF. Full variable domain (missing parts from reference TRBV5-1 and TRBJ1-4): KAGVTQTPRYLIKTRGQQVTLSCSPISGHRSVSWYQQTPGQGLQFLFEYFSETQRNKGNFPGRFSGRQFSNSRSEMNVSTLELGDSALYLCASSSGRGDEKLFFGSGTQLSVL.

The chain employs TRBV4-1 and TRBJ2-7, with D perhaps TRBD1 (6 bases). V was cut by 4 bases and J by 7 bases, with 23 bases left in between. Germline loops: CDR1 MGHRA, CDR2 YSYEKL. The CDR3 contains 16 residues. The chain's CDR3 is CASSPRDTVRPTEQYF. The CDR3 bases are TGCGCCAGCAGCCCCCGGGACACCGTCCGGCCTACGGAGCAGTACTTC.

The V gene is TRBV5-6, the J gene TRBJ2-7; 12 nucleotides agree with TRBD2. V gave up 3 bases and J gave up 5 bases; unmatched junction bases: 12. Looked up from germline, CDR1 is SGHDT and CDR2 is YYEEEE. This CDR3 has 17 amino acids. The CDR3 protein is CASSSYTLAGGPHEQYF. The CDR3 region has the DNA TGTGCCAGCAGCTCGTACACCCTAGCGGGAGGGCCCCACGAGCAGTACTTC.

The V gene is TRBV6-1, the J gene TRBJ1-2; no clear D gene. Per the germline V gene, CDR1 is MNHNS and CDR2 is SASEGT. This CDR3 is built from 12 residues. Trimming cost V 6 bases and J 1 base, with 6 bases left between them. CDR3 protein: CASRAVNYGYTF. The CDR3 DNA sequence: TGTGCCAGCAGAGCGGTTAACTATGGCTACACCTTC.

The chain joins TRBV5-1 to TRBJ2-7; TRBD2 is a possible D gene (5 bases). Between the trimmed V and J ends, which lost 3 bases and 0 bases, there was a span of 13 bases. CDR1 is SGHRS, CDR2 YFSETQ, per germline. The CDR3 extends over 15 amino acids. Here the CDR3 DNA reads TGCGCCAGCAGCTCCCATCGAGGGAGCTCCTACGAGCAGTACTTC. It translates to CASSSHRGSSYEQYF.